This T cell receptor (beta chain) was documented in a study of molecular identifiers for immune sequencing clone quantification. This clonotype was detected many times. TCRdb analysed the PCR reads with MiXCR anew, one entry per CDR3 protein. This sample has under 650,000 distinct CDR3 sequences, with just under 20% found just once. This CDR3 has 14 amino acids. CDR1 and CDR2 from the germline V gene are MNHNY and SVGAGI (reference sequence). The V gene lost 5 bases and the J gene lost 4 bases, with 13 bases spanning the gap. The genes are TRBV6-6 and TRBJ2-3; D not certain. The TCR comes from a human donor in good health. Some libraries in this study had Jurkat cell RNA spiked in. The sample taken for sequencing was naive CD8+ T cells from blood, with Jurkat cell RNA spiked in. Subset defined: FACS-sorted CD8+CD4-CCR7+CD45RA+ naive T cells. CDR3 region: CASSLSPAADTQYF. CDR3 nucleotides: TGTGCCAGCAGTCTTAGTCCGGCTGCAGATACGCAGTATTTT.